Listed here are 17 T cell receptor beta chains from one sample, sequenced in a study of blood T cell repertoires in COVID-19. Profiled with immunoSEQ multiplex PCR; TCRdb holds only in-frame clones, not every one. The sample has some 94,000 clones; around three quarters are singletons. The sequencing sample was made of peripheral blood. The receptors originated from a woman aged 55-69 years in a cohort sampled during active or convalescent COVID-19.

The gene calls are TRBV7-9 and TRBJ1-6; TRBD1 matches 7 bases. V lost 5 bases, J lost 7 bases, and 5 bases stayed unmatched. The CDR3 spans 14 residues. The germline V gene has CDR1 SEHNR and CDR2 FQNEAQ (reference sequence). This chain's CDR3 is CASSQTGKNSPLHF. Here the CDR3 DNA reads TGTGCCAGCAGCCAGACAGGGAAAAATTCACCCCTCCACTTT.

The chain carries TRBV5-4 and TRBJ1-1; unclear D gene. CDR1 and CDR2 (germline): SGHNT, YYREEE (reference sequence). The length of the CDR3 is 14 residues. The V end was cut by 4 bases, the J end by 3 bases, with 13 bases between. In nucleotides, the CDR3 is TGTGCCAGCAGCCGGACGGGAGCGCACACTGAAGCTTTCTTT. Amino acids: CASSRTGAHTEAFF.

The genes are TRBV11-2 and TRBJ1-1, with 9 bases aligning to TRBD1. The CDR3 has 14 residues. V lost 4 bases to trimming and J lost 4 bases; unmatched junction nucleotides: 4. Looked up from germline, CDR1 is SGHAT and CDR2 is FQNNGV. The CDR3 sequence: CASSSGQGATEAFF. The CDR3, as DNA: TGTGCCAGCAGCTCGGGACAGGGTGCCACTGAAGCTTTCTTT. Full variable domain (remainder filled in from reference TRBV11-2 and TRBJ1-1): EAGVAQSPRYKIIEKRQSVAFWCNPISGHATLYWYQQILGQGPKLLIQFQNNGVVDDSQLPKDRFSAERLKGVDSTLKIQPAKLEDSAVYLCASSSGQGATEAFFGQGTRLTVV.

V gene TRBV2 combines with J gene TRBJ2-5; 8 bases align to TRBD2. CDR3 length equals 17 residues. The germline V gene has CDR1 SNHLY and CDR2 FYNNEI. The J segment lost 4 bases and the V segment lost 4 bases, leaving 14 bases of the junction unmatched. CDR3 amino acids: CASSAGGRGGWRETQYF. The CDR3 bases are TGTGCCAGCAGTGCGGGGGGACGGGGGGGGTGGCGAGAGACCCAGTACTTC.

The rearrangement links TRBV6-2 or TRBV6-3 to TRBJ1-1; 10 bases line up with TRBD1. CDR1 and CDR2 from the germline V gene are MNHEY and SVGEGT. The CDR3 covers 16 residues. V lost 2 bases and J lost 0; bases outside the gene matches: 3. Here the CDR3 reads CASSYDRGRMNTEAFF. In DNA, the CDR3 is TGTGCCAGCAGTTACGACAGGGGGCGCATGAACACTGAAGCTTTCTTT.

The chain links TRBV7-9 to TRBJ2-2; TRBD2 matches 10 bases. CDR1 is SEHNR and CDR2 is FQNEAQ in the germline V gene (reference sequence). Germline trimming cut 1 base from V and 5 bases from J; bases unmatched to any gene: 4. The CDR3 is made up of 16 amino acids. The CDR3 loop is CASSLDVSGGTGELFF. The DNA for the CDR3 is TGTGCCAGCAGCTTAGACGTTAGCGGGGGGACCGGGGAGCTGTTTTTT.

The rearrangement joins TRBV18 to TRBJ2-3, with a tentative D call TRBD2 (5 bases). V was shortened by 3 bases and J by 1 base, with 8 bases between the two germline ends. The CDR3 covers 14 residues. In germline, CDR1 is KGHSH, CDR2 LQKENI. Written as DNA, the CDR3 is TGTGCCAGCTCACCGCAGAGGGGCACAGATACGCAGTATTTT. Translation gives CASSPQRGTDTQYF.

The chain links TRBV7-9 to TRBJ1-1, with D possibly being TRBD1 (6 bases). The germline V gene has CDR1 SEHNR and CDR2 FQNEAQ (reference sequence). This CDR3 spans 13 amino acids. V lost 5 bases and J lost 4, with 11 bases in between. The CDR3 region is CASSLTGPTEAFF. The CDR3 region has the DNA TGTGCCAGCAGCCTAACAGGGCCCACTGAAGCTTTCTTT. The complete variable domain, with remaining parts taken from reference TRBV7-9 and TRBJ1-1, reads DTGVSQNPRHKITKRGQNVTFRCDPISEHNRLYWYRQTLGQGPEFLTYFQNEAQLEKSRLLSDRFSAERPKGSFSTLEIQRTEQGDSAMYLCASSLTGPTEAFFGQGTRLTVV.

The chain employs TRBV11-3 and TRBJ2-1, with D possibly being TRBD2 (5 bases). This CDR3 is built from 13 residues. Germline CDR1 reads SGHNT; CDR2 reads YENEEA. The V gene lost 5 bases and the J gene lost 8 bases, with 13 bases spanning the gap. The CDR3 is CASSGGNIDEQFF. CDR3 in DNA: TGTGCCAGCAGCGGAGGCAATATAGATGAGCAGTTCTTC.

This clone was counted only a few times. The CDR3: CASSLSRDSYYGYTF. The CDR3 coding sequence is TGTGCCAGCAGTCTTAGCCGGGACTCCTACTATGGCTACACCTTC. The rearrangement joins TRBV7-2 to TRBJ1-2, with D possibly TRBD1 on 5 matching bases. Germline V gives CDR1 SGHTA, CDR2 FQGNSA. With 6 bases removed from V and 3 bases from J, the gap between germline ends came to 17 bases. There are 15 residues in the CDR3.

This clone was observed a single time. The rearrangement joins TRBV19 to TRBJ2-3; 10 nucleotides match TRBD2. Germline assignment: CDR1 LNHDA and CDR2 SQIVND (reference sequence). The CDR3 consists of 15 residues. V was clipped by 6 bases and J by 2 bases; unmatched bases: 5. The CDR3 loop reads CASSLAGDVTDTQYF. The CDR3 DNA reads as TGTGCCAGTAGCCTAGCGGGGGATGTCACAGATACGCAGTATTTT.

In the case of this clone: It is likely a read error, because the conserved phenylalanine at the end of the CDR3 is missing. The CDR3 nucleotides read TGTGCCAGCAGCTCCCAGCGGGGGAACACAGATACGCAGTATCTT. The encoded protein is CASSSQRGNTDTQYL. This chain uses TRBV9 with TRBJ2-3; TRBD2 aligns across 8 bases. This CDR3 has 15 amino acids. The V gene's germline CDR1 is SGDLS and CDR2 YYNGEE. V gave up 4 bases and J gave up 2 bases; unmatched junction bases: 6.

The sample holds one count of this clone. This chain joins TRBV30 and TRBJ2-7, with 13 nucleotides matching TRBD2. CDR1 is GTSNPN and CDR2 is SVGIG in the germline V gene (reference sequence). This CDR3 is built from 19 residues. V was pared by 5 bases and J by 1 base, with 17 bases of the junction left unmatched. CDR3 in amino acids: CAWDSTWGTSGTCSYEQYF. CDR3 DNA: TGTGCCTGGGACTCAACCTGGGGGACTAGCGGGACATGTTCCTACGAGCAGTACTTC.

About this clone: This sample includes further DNA sequences coding for the same CDR3. The chain uses TRBV5-1 and TRBJ2-7; TRBD1 is a possible D gene (5 bases). There are 13 residues in the CDR3. V shed 0 bases and J shed 2 bases, with 6 bases lying between them. The germline CDR1 and CDR2 sequences are SGHRS and YFSETQ. CDR3 sequence reads: CASSLDRTYEQYF. For the CDR3, the DNA is TGCGCCAGCAGCTTGGACAGGACCTACGAGCAGTACTTC. The full variable domain, its missing parts supplied by reference TRBV5-1 and TRBJ2-7, is KAGVTQTPRYLIKTRGQQVTLSCSPISGHRSVSWYQQTPGQGLQFLFEYFSETQRNKGNFPGRFSGRQFSNSRSEMNVSTLELGDSALYLCASSLDRTYEQYFGPGTRLTVT.

This clone has just a few counts. V usage is TRBV28 and J usage is TRBJ2-7, with D possibly matching TRBD2 (6 bases). The germline CDR1 and CDR2 sequences are MDHEN and SYDVKM. The germline V and J ends were trimmed by 3 bases and 4 bases, with 13 bases remaining between them. The CDR3 length is 14 residues. CDR3 protein: CASSFGGKVYEQYF. The CDR3 nucleotides are TGTGCCAGCAGTTTCGGGGGAAAGGTTTACGAGCAGTACTTC. Complete variable domain (other parts from reference TRBV28 and TRBJ2-7): DVKVTQSSRYLVKRTGEKVFLECVQDMDHENMFWYRQDPGLGLRLIYFSYDVKMKEKGDIPEGYSVSREKKERFSLILESASTNQTSMYLCASSFGGKVYEQYFGPGTRLTVT.

This clone has just one count. The chain joins TRBV19 to TRBJ1-5; D is uncertain. Germline CDR1 is LNHDA and CDR2 is SQIVND (reference sequence). This CDR3 region has 17 residues. The V end was cut by 6 bases, the J end by 0 bases, with 18 bases between. The CDR3 loop is CASRTTSQSYSNQPQHF. DNA for the CDR3: TGTGCCAGTAGGACAACGTCCCAGAGCTATAGCAATCAGCCCCAGCATTTT.

The V gene is TRBV27, the J gene TRBJ1-2; possible D gene TRBD1, 5 bases. Germline CDR1 reads MNHEY; CDR2 reads SMNVEV (reference sequence). Trimming cost V 4 bases and J 4 bases, with 13 bases left between them. The CDR3 contains 14 residues. For the CDR3, the DNA is TGTGCCAGCAGTTCGACAGCACTGAGCTATGGCTACACCTTC. Translation gives CASSSTALSYGYTF.